This record looks at one TCR beta chain sequence and its context. The entry originates in a study of blood T cell repertoires in COVID-19. Study summary: Material from acute and convalescent COVID-19 was sourced from the United States, Italy and Spain.

Trimming removed 7 bases from V and 2 bases from J; junction bases left unmatched: 4. The CDR3 extends over 13 amino acids. Germline CDR1 is MNHEY and CDR2 is SVGAGI. Participants had their cohort set by participant-reported clinical history. Two negative PCRs, clearance, or symptom resolution had been documented for recovered Cohort 3 donors. In the authors' workflow: Reference gene primers were amplified, and this amplification served to estimate nucleated cell counts. Clones were read by immunoSEQ multiplex PCR, and TCRdb kept only the in-frame ones, dropping some. The V and J calls and clone size were taken over from that table, and D and trimming were inferred from the DNA. The table includes some 460,000 clones, about 90% detected once.

This chain joins TRBV6-5 and TRBJ2-5; 7 bases are a match to TRBD2. The sequencing input was PBMCs or T cells enriched from blood (not recorded which). The receptor was derived from a young woman who had recovered from COVID-19. The CDR3 nucleotides read TGTGCCAGCAATTGGGGGGGACAAGAGACCCAGTACTTC. Translated, it gives CASNWGGQETQYF.